Listed here are 2 T cell receptor beta chains from one sample, sequenced in a study of cytomegalovirus exposure and HLA in healthy donors. The primer mix had 60 Vbeta and 13 Jbeta primers. Assay: immunoSEQ multiplex PCR; the TCRdb copy retains only in-frame clones and omits some. The top ten clones hold just under 2.5% of a sample with around 100,000 clones, under 90% of them seen once. Sequencing was done on a sample of PBMCs. These TCRs come from a woman between 18 and 29 years old in good health and CMV-seronegative.

This chain connects TRBV21-1 to TRBJ1-1. TRBV21-1 is a recognized pseudogene. The CDR3 consists of 14 residues. In nucleotides, the CDR3 is TGTGCCAGCAGCAAAGATAGTCCCTGGCGGAGGGCTTTCTTT. It encodes CASSKDSPWRRAFF.

This clone was detected once. V and J are TRBV11-3 and TRBJ1-1; TRBD1 matches 7 bases. Germline trimming cut 6 bases from V and 6 bases from J; bases unmatched to any gene: 7. The CDR3 has 13 amino acids. Germline assignment: CDR1 SGHNT and CDR2 YENEEA. CDR3 nucleotide sequence: TGTGCCAGCAGGGAGGGGGCGCGACCTGAAGCTTTCTTT. Encoded protein: CASREGARPEAFF. Combining the CDR3 with reference TRBV11-3 and TRBJ1-1 gives the whole variable domain EAGVVQSPRYKIIEKKQPVAFWCNPISGHNTLYWYLQNLGQGPELLIRYENEEAVDDSQLPKDRFSAERLKGVDSTLKIQPAELGDSAVYLCASREGARPEAFFGQGTRLTVV.